This T cell receptor beta chain was retrieved from a study of blood T cell repertoires in COVID-19. The overall study: Donors in the United States, Italy and Spain gave samples during acute or convalescent COVID-19. PBMCs, B-cell-depleted T cells, or T cells provided the cDNA or gDNA that made up the material.

Original processing methods: Quantification of nucleated cells was approximated via reference gene primer amplification. Generated by immunoSEQ multiplex PCR, the TCRdb table keeps only in-frame clones and is missing some. From that table come the V and J calls and clone size; the DNA was used to work out D and trimming. The sample contains 120,000 or so clones, around four fifths of which appear only once. This CDR3 is 13 amino acids long. The V end lost 3 bases, the J end lost 5 bases, and 9 bases lay between the germline ends. Germline CDR1 is SGHTA and CDR2 is FQGTGA. The sequenced material came from peripheral blood. This chain links TRBV7-3 with TRBJ2-3; D ambiguous. This receptor was obtained from a human donor in a cohort sampled during active COVID-19. CDR3 bases: TGTGCCAGCAGCTTTCAAGTCGGAGATACGCAGTATTTT. Protein sequence: CASSFQVGDTQYF.